This T cell receptor beta chain was sequenced during a study of cytotoxic CD8 clonotypes in ibrutinib-treated CLL. Background on the study: Among the samples, the mean was roughly 260,000 productive templates and some 100,000 productive rearrangements.

The CDR3 sequence is 13 residues long. V was pared by 3 bases and J by 1 base, with 3 bases between. The germline gives CDR1 KGHSH, CDR2 LQKENI. Measured with immunoSEQ multiplex PCR; TCRdb has only the in-frame clones, and not every one. This repertoire shows some 23,000 clones, approximately 67% found once; its top ten account for roughly 51%. The gene calls are TRBV18 and TRBJ2-2; D is unresolved. The source of this sequence is a human donor with chronic lymphocytic leukemia. Sequenced here: PBMCs, sampled at disease progression, from a patient treated with ibrutinib. The CDR3 DNA follows: TGTGCCAGCTCACCTCGGAACACCGGGGAGCTGTTTTTT. Protein: CASSPRNTGELFF.